This T cell receptor beta chain comes out of a study of beta chain features in type 1 diabetes. This CDR3 comprises 18 residues. With 5 bases clipped from V and 4 bases from J, the junction kept 19 bases outside the gene matches. Germline assignment: CDR1 SEHNR and CDR2 FQNEAQ (reference sequence). cDNA synthesis used the whole RNA isolate, giving expressed TCRB sequences. Using immunoSEQ multiplex PCR, the repertoire was profiled, and TCRdb retains in-frame clones only, with some absent. This repertoire shows some 900,000 clones, around a sixth found once; its top ten account for around 0.02%. The specimen sequenced was naive CD4+ T cells from blood. V usage is TRBV7-9 and J usage is TRBJ2-5, with 7 bases that match TRBD2. This clonotype originated in a woman aged 18 to 35 in good health. CDR3 bases: TGTGCCAGCAGCCCTCGCGGTAGTGGGAGGGCCCCGAGAGAGACCCAGTACTTC. As protein: CASSPRGSGRAPRETQYF.